The 10 T cell receptor beta chains listed next were all sequenced from one sample in a study of identical twins. TCRdb reanalysed the 5' RACE reads using MiXCR and keeps one entry per CDR3 protein. This sample yields under 300,000 distinct CDR3 sequences, of which over 13% are seen a single time; approximately 9.3% belongs to the top ten. The sample consisted of memory (CD45RO+) T cells sorted from blood. Source of these receptors: a woman younger than 30 in good health.

The chain combines TRBV20-1 with TRBJ2-1; 8 bases map to TRBD2. Germline values: CDR1 DFQATT, CDR2 SNEGSKA (reference sequence). This CDR3 is built from 15 residues. The trim removed 2 bases at V and 0 bases at J, leaving 3 bases unmatched. CDR3 amino acids: CSARPSGSSYNEQFF. DNA of the CDR3: TGCAGTGCTAGACCCAGCGGGAGCTCCTACAATGAGCAGTTCTTC.

The V call is TRBV5-1, the J call TRBJ2-1; 9 bases match TRBD2. Germline-derived CDR1 and CDR2 are SGHRS and YFSETQ. V shed 4 bases, J shed 5 bases, and the junction held 7 bases outside the gene matches. The CDR3 has 15 amino acids. Written as DNA, the CDR3 is TGCGCCAGCAGCAACCCTAGCGGGGCCCACAATGAGCAGTTCTTC. The encoded protein is CASSNPSGAHNEQFF.

This clonotype was counted between two and nine times. The V and J genes are TRBV5-1 and TRBJ1-1; weak D call: TRBD1 (6 bases). Per the germline V gene, CDR1 is SGHRS and CDR2 is YFSETQ. The CDR3 consists of 15 residues. Deletions cut 0 bases from V and 1 base from J, with 10 bases between. CDR3 region: CASSLEGHQNTEAFF. The DNA of the CDR3 is TGCGCCAGCAGCTTGGAGGGACACCAGAACACTGAAGCTTTCTTT.

There are a few counts of this clonotype. The J gene is TRBJ2-1, the V gene TRBV6-5; D is undetermined. V was trimmed by 0 bases and J by 0 bases, leaving 6 bases between them. CDR3 size: 15 residues. CDR1 and CDR2 (germline): MNHEY, SVGAGI. The CDR3 DNA is TGTGCCAGCAGTTACTCTTTAGACTCCTACAATGAGCAGTTCTTC. The encoded protein is CASSYSLDSYNEQFF.

The gene calls are TRBV20-1 and TRBJ2-1, with a possible D match to TRBD1 (6 bases). The CDR3 spans 16 residues. Trimming removed 3 bases from V and 8 bases from J, with 23 bases in between. The germline V gene has CDR1 DFQATT and CDR2 SNEGSKA (reference sequence). CDR3 sequence reads: CSARGYGTRGLDEQFF. In DNA form, the CDR3 reads TGCAGTGCTAGGGGATACGGGACAAGAGGGTTGGATGAGCAGTTCTTC.

This clonotype has a handful of counts. V gene TRBV10-3 combines with J gene TRBJ2-1; D is undetermined. Trimming stripped 2 bases from V and 4 bases from J, with 9 bases between. CDR3 length: 14 amino acids. The germline gives CDR1 ENHRY, CDR2 SYGVKD. This CDR3 reads CAISENQGYNEQFF. CDR3 bases: TGTGCCATCAGTGAGAACCAAGGTTACAATGAGCAGTTCTTC.

The chain has TRBV7-8 and TRBJ2-7; unclear D gene. The germline V and J ends were trimmed by 1 base and 5 bases, with 12 bases remaining between them. The CDR3 is made up of 14 amino acids. The germline gives CDR1 SGHVS, CDR2 FQNEAQ. Written as DNA, the CDR3 is TGTGCCAGCAGCTTAGGACAACCCCGGGACGAGCAGTACTTC. Amino acid sequence: CASSLGQPRDEQYF.

The chain couples TRBV19 to TRBJ2-7, with 7 bases matching TRBD1. V dropped 5 bases and J dropped 2; count of bases not matched to a gene: 6. The germline V gene encodes CDR1 LNHDA and CDR2 SQIVND (reference sequence). The CDR3 extends over 14 amino acids. The CDR3 nucleotides read TGTGCCAGTAGTCCTCGGACAGGACCCTACGAGCAGTACTTC. Its protein is CASSPRTGPYEQYF. The entire variable domain, with the rest obtained from reference TRBV19 and TRBJ2-7, is as follows: DGGITQSPKYLFRKEGQNVTLSCEQNLNHDAMYWYRQDPGQGLRLIYYSQIVNDFQKGDIAEGYSVSREKKESFPLTVTSAQKNPTAFYLCASSPRTGPYEQYFGPGTRLTVT.

The V and J genes are TRBV2 and TRBJ2-5; TRBD1 aligns across 7 bases. Germline lookup yields CDR1 SNHLY and CDR2 FYNNEI. Losses at the gene ends were 4 bases for V and 4 bases for J; bases not matched to a gene: 9. The CDR3 is made up of 15 amino acids. CDR3 sequence (DNA): TGTGCCAGCAGTGGACAGGGTACCATCGGAGAGACCCAGTACTTC. Translating it yields CASSGQGTIGETQYF.

V is TRBV2 and J is TRBJ2-7; D might be TRBD2 (6 bases). In germline, CDR1 is SNHLY, CDR2 FYNNEI. V gave up 7 bases and J gave up 3 bases, with 13 bases separating them. The CDR3 loop spans 13 amino acids. The CDR3 loop reads CASNRRGLYEQYF. CDR3 bases: TGTGCCAGCAACCGGAGGGGACTCTACGAGCAGTACTTC.